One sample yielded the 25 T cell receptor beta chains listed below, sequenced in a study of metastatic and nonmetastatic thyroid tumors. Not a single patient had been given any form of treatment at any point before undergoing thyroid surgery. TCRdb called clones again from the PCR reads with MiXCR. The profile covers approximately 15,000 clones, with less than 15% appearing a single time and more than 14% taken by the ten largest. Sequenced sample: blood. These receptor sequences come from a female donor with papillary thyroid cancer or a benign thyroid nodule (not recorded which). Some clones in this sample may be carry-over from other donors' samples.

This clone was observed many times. The CDR3, as DNA: TGTGCCAGCAGGGCAGGGACAAGCAATAGCAATCAGCCCCAGCATTTT. Translation gives CASRAGTSNSNQPQHF. The J gene is TRBJ1-5, the V gene TRBV2, with D tentatively TRBD1 (6 bases). CDR3 length equals 16 residues. The V gene lost 6 bases and the J gene lost 0 bases, with 15 bases spanning the gap. Per the germline V gene, CDR1 is SNHLY and CDR2 is FYNNEI. The full variable domain, its missing parts supplied by reference TRBV2 and TRBJ1-5, is EPEVTQTPSHQVTQMGQEVILRCVPISNHLYFYWYRQILGQKVEFLVSFYNNEISEKSEIFDDQFSVERPDGSNFTLKIRSTKLEDSAMYFCASRAGTSNSNQPQHFGDGTRLSIL.

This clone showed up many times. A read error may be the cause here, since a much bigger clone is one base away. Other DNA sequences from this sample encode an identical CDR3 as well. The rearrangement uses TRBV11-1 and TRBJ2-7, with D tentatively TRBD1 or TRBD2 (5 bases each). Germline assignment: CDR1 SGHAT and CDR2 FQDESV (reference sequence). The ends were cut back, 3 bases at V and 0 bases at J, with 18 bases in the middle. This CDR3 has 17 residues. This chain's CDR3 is CASSFRAGEGSSYEQYF. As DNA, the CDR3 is TGTGCCAGCAGCTTTCGGGCCGGCGAGGGGAGCTCCTACGAGCAGTACTTC.

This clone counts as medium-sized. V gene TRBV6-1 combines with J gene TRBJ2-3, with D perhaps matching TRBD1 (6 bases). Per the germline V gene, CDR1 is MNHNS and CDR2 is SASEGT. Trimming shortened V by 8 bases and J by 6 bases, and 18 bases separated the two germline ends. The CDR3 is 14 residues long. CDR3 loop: CASPGEGTTDTQYF. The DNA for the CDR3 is TGTGCCAGCCCCGGTGAGGGGACAACCGATACGCAGTATTTT.

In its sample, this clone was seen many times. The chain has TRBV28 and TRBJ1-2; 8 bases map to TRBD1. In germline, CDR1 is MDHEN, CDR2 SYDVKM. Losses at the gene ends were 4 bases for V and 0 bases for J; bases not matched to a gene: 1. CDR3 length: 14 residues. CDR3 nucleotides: TGTGCCAGCAGTTCAGGGGGCACTAACTATGGCTACACCTTC. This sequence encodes CASSSGGTNYGYTF.

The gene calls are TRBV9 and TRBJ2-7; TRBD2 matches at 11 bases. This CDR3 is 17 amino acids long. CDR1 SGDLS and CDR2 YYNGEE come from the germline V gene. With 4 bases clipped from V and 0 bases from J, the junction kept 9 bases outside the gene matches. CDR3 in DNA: TGTGCCAGCAGCTCCAGCTCCGGGACTAGCGGCTCCTACGAGCAGTACTTC. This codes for CASSSSSGTSGSYEQYF.

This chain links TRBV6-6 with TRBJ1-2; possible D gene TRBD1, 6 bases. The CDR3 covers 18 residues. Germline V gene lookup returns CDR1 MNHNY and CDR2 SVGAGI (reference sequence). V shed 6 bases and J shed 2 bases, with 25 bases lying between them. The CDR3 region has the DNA TGTGCCAGCAGCCCTCATCAGGGGTTAAGGCGAAGGAACTATGGCTACACCTTC. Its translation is CASSPHQGLRRRNYGYTF.

CDR3 bases: TGTGCCAGTAGTATACGTGGGACAGGGGATCAGCCCCAGCATTTT. Translated, it gives CASSIRGTGDQPQHF. The rearrangement links TRBV19 to TRBJ1-5, with TRBD1 identical over 10 bases. V was clipped by 2 bases and J by 5 bases; unmatched bases: 3. Germline V CDR1 and CDR2: LNHDA, SQIVND (reference sequence). The CDR3 contains 15 residues.

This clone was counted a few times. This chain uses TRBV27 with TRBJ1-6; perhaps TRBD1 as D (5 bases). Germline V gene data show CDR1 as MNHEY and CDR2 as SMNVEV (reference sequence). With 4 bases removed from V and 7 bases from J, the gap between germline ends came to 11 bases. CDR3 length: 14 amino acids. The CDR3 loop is CASSSRGRNSPLHF. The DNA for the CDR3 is TGTGCCAGCAGTTCTCGGGGACGGAATTCACCCCTCCACTTT.

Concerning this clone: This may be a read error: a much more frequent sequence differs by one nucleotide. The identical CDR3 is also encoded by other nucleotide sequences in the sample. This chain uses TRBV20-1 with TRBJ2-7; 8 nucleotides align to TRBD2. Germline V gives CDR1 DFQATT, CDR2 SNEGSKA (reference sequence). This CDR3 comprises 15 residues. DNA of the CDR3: TGCAGTGCTAGAGGGACTAGCTCTGATGTCTACGAGCAGTACTTT. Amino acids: CSARGTSSDVYEQYF.

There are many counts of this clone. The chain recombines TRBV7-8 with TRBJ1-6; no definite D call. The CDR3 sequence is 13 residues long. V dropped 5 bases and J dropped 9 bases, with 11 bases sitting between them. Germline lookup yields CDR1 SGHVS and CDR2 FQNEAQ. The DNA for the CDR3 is TGTGCCAGCAGCCCAAGTAGCAGTTCACCCCTCCACTTT. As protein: CASSPSSSSPLHF.

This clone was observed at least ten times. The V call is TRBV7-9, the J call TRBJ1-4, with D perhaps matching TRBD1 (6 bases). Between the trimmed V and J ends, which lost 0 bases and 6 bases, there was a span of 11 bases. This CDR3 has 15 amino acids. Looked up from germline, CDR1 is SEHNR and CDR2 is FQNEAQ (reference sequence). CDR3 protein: CASSLASGQYEKLFF. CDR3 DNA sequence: TGTGCCAGCAGCTTAGCTTCTGGACAGTATGAAAAACTGTTTTTT.

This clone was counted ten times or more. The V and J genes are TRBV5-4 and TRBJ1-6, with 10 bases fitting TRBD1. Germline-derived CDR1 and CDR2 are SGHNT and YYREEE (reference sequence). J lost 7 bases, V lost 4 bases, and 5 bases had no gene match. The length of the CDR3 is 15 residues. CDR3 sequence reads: CASSRQGAMNSPLHF. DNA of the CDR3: TGTGCCAGCAGCCGACAGGGGGCAATGAATTCACCCCTCCACTTT.

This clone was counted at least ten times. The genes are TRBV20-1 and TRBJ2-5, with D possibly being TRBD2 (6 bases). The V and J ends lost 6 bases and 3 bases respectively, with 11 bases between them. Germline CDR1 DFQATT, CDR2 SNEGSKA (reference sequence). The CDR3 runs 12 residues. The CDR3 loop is CSATGAEETQYF. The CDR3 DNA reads TGCAGTGCCACGGGAGCCGAAGAGACCCAGTACTTC.

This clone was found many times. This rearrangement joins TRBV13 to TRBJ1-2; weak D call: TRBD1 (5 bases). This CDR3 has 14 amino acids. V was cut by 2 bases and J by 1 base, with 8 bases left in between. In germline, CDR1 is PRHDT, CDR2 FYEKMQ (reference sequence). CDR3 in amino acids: CASSLYGGNYGYTF. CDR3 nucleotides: TGTGCCAGCAGCTTATACGGGGGTAACTATGGCTACACCTTC.

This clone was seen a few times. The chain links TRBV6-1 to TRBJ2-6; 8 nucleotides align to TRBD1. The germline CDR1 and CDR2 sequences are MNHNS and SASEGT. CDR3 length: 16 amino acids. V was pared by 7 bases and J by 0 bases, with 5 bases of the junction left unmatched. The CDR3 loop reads CASTPGQGSGANVLTF. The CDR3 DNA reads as TGTGCCAGCACGCCAGGACAGGGCTCTGGGGCCAACGTCCTGACTTTC.

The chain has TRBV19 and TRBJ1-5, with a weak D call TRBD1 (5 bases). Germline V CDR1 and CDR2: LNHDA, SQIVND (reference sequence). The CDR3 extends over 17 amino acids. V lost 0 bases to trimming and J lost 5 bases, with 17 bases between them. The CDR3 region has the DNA TGTGCCAGTAGTATAGATGAACGGGCTGGGGGTTATCAGCCCCAGCATTTT. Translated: CASSIDERAGGYQPQHF.

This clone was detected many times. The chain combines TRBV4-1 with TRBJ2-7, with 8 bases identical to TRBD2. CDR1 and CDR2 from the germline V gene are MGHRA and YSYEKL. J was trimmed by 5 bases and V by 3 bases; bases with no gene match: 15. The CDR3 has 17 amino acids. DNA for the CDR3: TGCGCCAGCAGCCAGTTTTCTGGGGGGACTAGACTCGACGAGCAGTACTTC. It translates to CASSQFSGGTRLDEQYF.

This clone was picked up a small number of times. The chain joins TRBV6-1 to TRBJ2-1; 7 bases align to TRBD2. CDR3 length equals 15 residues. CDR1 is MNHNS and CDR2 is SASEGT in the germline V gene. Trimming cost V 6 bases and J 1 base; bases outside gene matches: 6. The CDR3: CASSSPRESYNEQFF. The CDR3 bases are TGTGCCAGCAGCTCCCCGCGGGAGTCCTACAATGAGCAGTTCTTC.

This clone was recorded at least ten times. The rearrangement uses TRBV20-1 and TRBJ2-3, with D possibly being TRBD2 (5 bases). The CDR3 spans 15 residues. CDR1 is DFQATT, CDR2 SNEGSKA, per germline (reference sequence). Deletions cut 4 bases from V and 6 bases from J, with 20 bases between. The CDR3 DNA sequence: TGCAGTGCTAAGCCGGACTCGGATCCCACTGATACGCAGTATTTT. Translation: CSAKPDSDPTDTQYF.

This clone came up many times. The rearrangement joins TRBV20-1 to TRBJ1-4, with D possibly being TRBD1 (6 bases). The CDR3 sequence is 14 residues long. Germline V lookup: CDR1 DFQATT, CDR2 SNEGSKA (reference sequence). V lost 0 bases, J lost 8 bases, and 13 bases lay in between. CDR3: CSARDSGGPEKLFF. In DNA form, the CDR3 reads TGCAGTGCTAGAGATTCGGGGGGGCCAGAAAAACTGTTTTTT.

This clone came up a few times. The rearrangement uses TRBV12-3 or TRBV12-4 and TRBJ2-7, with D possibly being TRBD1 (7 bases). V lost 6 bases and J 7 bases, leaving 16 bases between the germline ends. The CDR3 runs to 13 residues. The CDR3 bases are TGTGCCAGCAGCACAGGGGAGGCGACGGAGCAGTACTTC. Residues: CASSTGEATEQYF.

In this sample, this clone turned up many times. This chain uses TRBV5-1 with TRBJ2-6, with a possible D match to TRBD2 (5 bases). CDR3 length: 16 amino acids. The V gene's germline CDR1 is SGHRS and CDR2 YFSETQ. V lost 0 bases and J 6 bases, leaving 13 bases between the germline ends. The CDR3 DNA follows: TGCGCCAGCAGCTTGGATAGCCCACTAGTGGCCAACGTCCTGACTTTC. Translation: CASSLDSPLVANVLTF.

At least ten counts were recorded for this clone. The CDR3 protein is CSARGVFF. The CDR3 nucleotides are TGCAGTGCTAGAGGGGTGTTCTTT. The chain is built from TRBV20-1 and TRBJ1-1; D not certain. Trimming took 1 base from V and 14 from J, leaving 5 bases between them. This CDR3 has 8 residues. CDR1 and CDR2 (germline): DFQATT, SNEGSKA (reference sequence).

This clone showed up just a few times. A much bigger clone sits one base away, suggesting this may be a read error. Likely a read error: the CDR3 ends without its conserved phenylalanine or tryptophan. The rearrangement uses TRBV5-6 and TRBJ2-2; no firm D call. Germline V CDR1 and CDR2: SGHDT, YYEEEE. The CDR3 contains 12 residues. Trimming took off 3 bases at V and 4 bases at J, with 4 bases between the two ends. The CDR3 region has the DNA TGTGCCAGCAGCTCTAGCACCGGGGAGCTGTTTGTT. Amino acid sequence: CASSSSTGELFV.

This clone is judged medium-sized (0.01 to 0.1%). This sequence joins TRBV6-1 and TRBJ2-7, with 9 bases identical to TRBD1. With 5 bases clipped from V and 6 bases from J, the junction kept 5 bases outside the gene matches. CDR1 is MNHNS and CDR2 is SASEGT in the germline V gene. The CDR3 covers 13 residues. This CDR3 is CASSHLTGGEQYF. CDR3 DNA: TGTGCCAGCAGTCACCTGACAGGGGGCGAGCAGTACTTC.